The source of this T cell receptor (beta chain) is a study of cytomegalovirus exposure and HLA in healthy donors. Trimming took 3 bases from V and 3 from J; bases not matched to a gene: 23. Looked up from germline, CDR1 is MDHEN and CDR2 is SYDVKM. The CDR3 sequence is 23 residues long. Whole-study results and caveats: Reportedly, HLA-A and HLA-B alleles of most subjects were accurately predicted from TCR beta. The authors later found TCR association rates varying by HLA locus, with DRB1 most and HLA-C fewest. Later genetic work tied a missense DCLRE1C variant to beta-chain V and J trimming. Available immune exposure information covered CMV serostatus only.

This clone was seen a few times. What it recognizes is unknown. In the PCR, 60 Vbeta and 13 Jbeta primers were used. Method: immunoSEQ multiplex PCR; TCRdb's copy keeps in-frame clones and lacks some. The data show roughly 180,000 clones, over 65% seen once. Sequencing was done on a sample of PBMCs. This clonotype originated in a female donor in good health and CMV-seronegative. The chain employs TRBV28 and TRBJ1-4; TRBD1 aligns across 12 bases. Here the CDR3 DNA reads TGTGCCAGCAGTTTCCTTGGGGGGGTCTGGGACAGGGGGCTATCGGTGGCTAATGAAAAACTGTTTTTT. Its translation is CASSFLGGVWDRGLSVANEKLFF.